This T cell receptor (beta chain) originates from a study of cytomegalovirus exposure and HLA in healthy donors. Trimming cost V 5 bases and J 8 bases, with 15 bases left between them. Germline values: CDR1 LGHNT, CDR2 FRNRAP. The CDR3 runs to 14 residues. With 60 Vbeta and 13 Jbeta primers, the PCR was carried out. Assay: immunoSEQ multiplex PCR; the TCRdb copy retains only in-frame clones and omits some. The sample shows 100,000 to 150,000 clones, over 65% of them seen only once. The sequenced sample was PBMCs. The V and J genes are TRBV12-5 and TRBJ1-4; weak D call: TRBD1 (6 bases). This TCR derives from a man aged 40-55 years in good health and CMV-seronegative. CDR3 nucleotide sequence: TGTGCTAGTGGTCCCCTGGGGGGGCGGGAAAAACTGTTTTTT. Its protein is CASGPLGGREKLFF. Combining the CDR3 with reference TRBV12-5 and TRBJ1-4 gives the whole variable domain DARVTQTPRHKVTEMGQEVTMRCQPILGHNTVFWYRQTMMQGLELLAYFRNRAPLDDSGMPKDRFSAEMPDATLATLKIQPSEPRDSAVYFCASGPLGGREKLFFGSGTQLSVL.